This TCR beta chain was sequenced in a study of shared clonotypes between healthy human individuals (dated by TCRdb to 2020 to 2022). Study-wide context: The cohort comprised a couple of women and a few men aged 18 to 49 years. For each donor, CD4 naive and CD4 memory were each run on three plates, CD8 naive on two plates, and CD8 memory on one plate. To estimate repertoire size and how much clonotype sharing occurs between individuals, the study deeply sequenced the blood TCR repertoires of roughly 5 healthy adults. To increase sequencing depth and limit assay-specific biases, different laboratories used diverse techniques to prepare libraries and sequence TCR repertoires. Each donor's leukapheresis produced roughly between roughly 0.85 and 9 billion PBMCs.

The donors were healthy, HIV-negative adults who had no recently reported acute infections or vaccinations. Only Caucasian adults living in Nashville, Tennessee, USA were represented among the donors. CD4+ T cells were enriched by magnetic negative selection; naive cells were then positively selected on CD45RA, and the negative fraction formed the memory subset. After blood collection by leukapheresis, PBMCs were isolated using Ficoll-Histopaque density gradient centrifugation and then cryopreserved in the vapor phase of liquid nitrogen. Analytical flow cytometry was used to check the purity and quantity of each magnetically sorted T cell population. From each sorted fraction, genomic DNA was isolated and quantified by UV absorbance on a Nanodrop 2000c. In the case of this clone: Its antigen is unknown. Base qualities were left out, and no much larger clone turns up one base away.

The research as a whole found: The small number of donors limited the genetic and exposure-history diversity represented. Clonotypes shared by all four sorted-subset donors showed higher generation probabilities than non-shared clonotypes. Estimated clonotype richness was generally larger for naive than for memory subsets. Rarefaction of sorted-subset datasets indicated incomplete sequencing despite the large sequencing depth. Sampling was restricted to blood, and TCR repertoires in tissues likely differ from the TCR repertoires found in blood. Across a handful of donors, approximately 5% of naive CD4, around 3.3% of naive CD8, about 2.3% of memory CD4, and roughly 0.4% of memory CD8 clonotypes were shared. Pairwise subsampling led to the expectation that sequencing depth would affect the degree of clonotype sharing among donors.

Using the deep immunoSEQ assay, TCR CDR3 regions were amplified from genomic DNA by multiplex PCR. Extracted genomic DNA from each cell subset was distributed evenly across all wells of several immunoSEQ 96-well plates, and each plate was treated as a replicate. For sorted subsets, each replicate PCR was loaded with around 200 ng genomic DNA, equivalent to approximately 27,000 T cell genomes. Purified libraries were quantified with a Qubit 3.0 fluorometer, sized on a Bioanalyzer 2100, and re-quantified with the KAPA Library Quantification kit. A separate single-read 150-cycle Illumina NextSeq 550 flow cell was used to sequence each immunoSEQ 96-well plate. In the source study's methods: Because only junctional sequences without quality scores were contained in the immunoSEQ output, filtering matching that applied to full-length reads could not be performed. To assign V/J genes and CDR3, sequences were annotated using PyIR, a Python wrapper for IgBLAST v1.9, with IMGT germline references. Any read was removed if the V/J assignment was weak (E-value above 1e-6), the CDR3 was missing, or the read contained stop codons, out-of-frame junctions, or ambiguous translated residues. V3J clonotypes were defined as sequences sharing the same inferred V gene, J gene, and CDR3 amino acid sequence. Percentage overlap between repertoires was calculated by dividing the number of shared unique clonotypes by the size of the smaller repertoire. Three approaches were used to assess repertoire richness: RTK rarefaction, the Chao1 estimator, and Recon v2.1 estimates of unobserved clonotypes. For all TCRbeta clonotypes obtained by the gDNA method from four donors, generation probabilities were computed with OLGA. This immuneACCESS table, as held by TCRdb, lists in-frame sequences with V and J called but not all clones. Of the missing ones, under half trace to an unresolved V gene in checked studies; the others have no known cause. The V and J calls and clone size are taken from that table; D and trimming were inferred from the DNA. For this sample the table gives 170,000 or so clones, of which 66% were detected only once. The ten top clones hold about 10% of the sample.

Reading from cysteine to phenylalanine, the CDR3 counts 19 amino acids. Only the CDR3 region is kept as DNA, spanning 57 bases read in frame from base 1. For CDR1 and CDR2, the germline V gene (reference sequence) lists LNHDA and SQIVND. V is pared back by 4 bases and J by 8 bases, with 30 bases lying between the germline termini. The sample comprised memory CD4+ T cells sorted from blood. The sample's cell subset or site label is to be understood as: CD45RA-negative fraction. The V gene is TRBV19 and the J gene is TRBJ2-1; the D gene is perhaps TRBD2, on 5 matching bases. The source of this sequence is a man aged 30 to 45 in good health. The DNA sequence is TGTGCCAGTAGTAGCAGTTTGGGTGGGAGTCCCACGCTTGGCGATGAGCAGTTCTTC. The translation is CASSSSLGGSPTLGDEQFF.